These 17 T cell receptor beta chains originate from one sample sequenced in a study of regulatory T cells in long-lasting Graves disease. Time point denoted: persistent/refractory GD, antithyroid drugs over 5 years with positive TRAb. The TCR library was prepared using RNA isolated from PBMCs. With iRepertoire HTBI primers and Arm-PCR of CDR3 regions, TCR beta libraries were built. TCRdb re-derived calls from the multiplex PCR reads in MiXCR, one entry per CDR3 protein. Of about 470,000 distinct CDR3 sequences listed, roughly a fifth were seen once; the top ten hold roughly 7%. Sequencing was performed on peripheral blood mononuclear cells (PBMCs), taken when the disease was refractory, from a patient treated with antithyroid drugs. The receptor set was obtained from a female donor with Graves disease.

In its sample, this clonotype was seen a few times. The chain combines TRBV6-1 with TRBJ1-2, with TRBD1 matching over 8 bases. This CDR3 is 13 amino acids long. CDR1 MNHNS and CDR2 SASEGT come from the germline V gene. With 5 bases clipped from V and 3 bases from J, the junction kept 2 bases outside the gene matches. The CDR3 region is CASSQGADYGYTF. CDR3 nucleotide sequence: TGTGCCAGCAGTCAGGGGGCTGACTATGGCTACACCTTC.

The V and J genes are TRBV5-1 and TRBJ1-6, with D possibly being TRBD1 (5 bases). The CDR3 is 12 amino acids. V shed 5 bases and J shed 9 bases, with 9 bases lying between them. Germline CDR1 reads SGHRS; CDR2 reads YFSETQ. CDR3 in DNA: TGCGCCAGCAGGGACCAGGGTTCACCCCTCCACTTT. Translated, it gives CASRDQGSPLHF.

This clonotype was picked up a small number of times. This sequence joins TRBV7-8 and TRBJ1-1; D may be TRBD1 (5 bases). Germline assignment: CDR1 SGHVS and CDR2 FQNEAQ. The CDR3 runs 16 residues. The V end lost 5 bases, the J end lost 1 base, and 17 bases lay between the germline ends. In DNA form, the CDR3 reads TGTGCCAGCAGCCGTTGGGCAGGGCAAACGAACACTGAAGCTTTCTTT. The encoded protein is CASSRWAGQTNTEAFF.

This clonotype turned up a few times. The rearrangement joins TRBV7-6 to TRBJ1-2, with no clear D. The CDR3 has 15 residues. The germline V gene has CDR1 SGHVS and CDR2 FNYEAQ. Trimming shortened V by 1 base and J by 0 bases, and 9 bases separated the two germline ends. CDR3: CASSLDPGPNYGYTF. CDR3 DNA: TGTGCCAGCAGCTTAGACCCAGGACCTAACTATGGCTACACCTTC.

This clonotype was recorded at least ten times. The gene calls are TRBV19 and TRBJ1-6; a weak D match, TRBD1 (6 bases). The CDR3 runs 16 residues. V was pared by 8 bases and J by 0 bases, with 14 bases between. CDR1 is LNHDA, CDR2 SQIVND, per germline (reference sequence). The CDR3 DNA reads TGTGCCAGTCTTGACAGGACGAGCTCCTATAATTCACCCCTCCACTTT. Its protein product is CASLDRTSSYNSPLHF.

This clonotype appeared many times. CDR3 loop: CATSPPRQGRYEQYF. DNA for the CDR3: TGTGCCACCTCCCCCCCGCGACAGGGGAGGTACGAGCAGTACTTC. The chain is built from TRBV7-8 and TRBJ2-7; 8 nucleotides line up with TRBD1. Trimming cost V 10 bases and J 4 bases; bases outside gene matches: 15. The CDR3 spans 15 residues. Germline assignment: CDR1 SGHVS and CDR2 FQNEAQ. Complete variable domain (other parts from reference TRBV7-8 and TRBJ2-7): GAGVSQSPRYKVAKRGQDVALRCDPISGHVSLFWYQQALGQGPEFLTYFQNEAQLDKSGLPSDRFFAERPEGSVSTLKIQRTQQEDSAVYLCATSPPRQGRYEQYFGPGTRLTVT.

This clonotype was counted many times. V is TRBV11-2 and J is TRBJ2-7; D possibly corresponds to TRBD2 (5 bases). CDR1 and CDR2 (germline): SGHAT, FQNNGV. V was pared by 2 bases and J by 2 bases, with 13 bases between. CDR3 length: 15 residues. The CDR3 here is CASSLLGGGPYEQYF. The CDR3 bases are TGTGCCAGCAGCTTACTTGGCGGAGGCCCCTACGAGCAGTACTTC.

The chain employs TRBV24-1 and TRBJ2-2; perhaps TRBD1 as D (5 bases). V was trimmed by 2 bases and J by 5 bases, leaving 5 bases between them. Germline CDR1 KGHDR, CDR2 SFDVKD. This CDR3 has 13 residues. The CDR3 is CATSDSGTGELFF. CDR3 bases: TGTGCCACCAGTGATTCAGGGACCGGGGAGCTGTTTTTT.

This chain joins TRBV2 and TRBJ2-5, with D perhaps matching TRBD1 (6 bases). This CDR3 is built from 15 residues. Germline V lookup: CDR1 SNHLY, CDR2 FYNNEI. The ends were cut back, 6 bases at V and 2 bases at J, with 16 bases in the middle. The DNA for the CDR3 is TGTGCCAGCAGCCCCGGGACAAGGGCACAAGAGACCCAGTACTTC. This gives the protein CASSPGTRAQETQYF.

The rearrangement uses TRBV18 and TRBJ1-1; D is unresolved. Trimming took off 1 base at V and 0 bases at J, with 6 bases between the two ends. The germline gives CDR1 KGHSH, CDR2 LQKENI. CDR3 length: 14 amino acids. The CDR3 region is CASSPQHLNTEAFF. CDR3 nucleotide sequence: TGTGCCAGCTCACCACAACACTTGAACACTGAAGCTTTCTTT. The entire variable domain, with the rest obtained from reference TRBV18 and TRBJ1-1, is as follows: NAGVMQNPRHLVRRRGQEARLRCSPMKGHSHVYWYRQLPEEGLKFMVYLQKENIIDESGMPKERFSAEFPKEGPSILRIQQVVRGDSAAYFCASSPQHLNTEAFFGQGTRLTVV.

This chain uses TRBV5-1 with TRBJ2-3; tentatively, D is TRBD2 (6 bases). This CDR3 is 14 amino acids long. Trimming removed 4 bases at V and 3 bases at J, with 12 bases between. The V gene's germline CDR1 is SGHRS and CDR2 YFSETQ. CDR3 nucleotides: TGCGCCAGCAGCCCTCGCCTAGCGACAGATACGCAGTATTTT. Protein product: CASSPRLATDTQYF.

The V and J genes are TRBV9 and TRBJ2-2; a weak D match, TRBD2 (6 bases). The CDR3 spans 16 residues. Deletions cut 0 bases from V and 1 base from J, with 10 bases between. Germline V gene data show CDR1 as SGDLS and CDR2 as YYNGEE. In nucleotides, the CDR3 is TGTGCCAGCAGCGTAGACCGGGGACTGAACACCGGGGAGCTGTTTTTT. It is translated as CASSVDRGLNTGELFF.

This clonotype was observed many times. The chain joins TRBV10-3 to TRBJ2-2, with TRBD1 identical over 11 bases. Germline assignment: CDR1 ENHRY and CDR2 SYGVKD. Losses at the gene ends were 4 bases for V and 4 bases for J; bases not matched to a gene: 8. This CDR3 contains 17 residues. This CDR3 is CAISGTTGTGGTGELFF. The CDR3 nucleotides are TGTGCCATCAGTGGGACCACCGGGACAGGGGGCACCGGGGAGCTGTTTTTT.

V is TRBV12-3 or TRBV12-4 and J is TRBJ2-7; D may correspond to TRBD1 or TRBD2 (5 bases each). The V and J ends lost 5 bases and 7 bases respectively, with 21 bases between them. There are 15 residues in the CDR3. CDR3 in amino acids: CASSDSGLIGGEQYF. The DNA of the CDR3 is TGTGCCAGCAGTGACAGTGGCTTGATAGGCGGGGAGCAGTACTTC.

The rearrangement uses TRBV5-1 and TRBJ1-2; the D is unclear. Germline loops: CDR1 SGHRS, CDR2 YFSETQ. The CDR3 spans 14 residues. V lost 0 bases, J lost 4 bases, and 10 bases lay in between. CDR3 in amino acids: CASSLAVTTYGYTF. CDR3 nucleotides: TGCGCCAGCAGCTTGGCGGTCACTACCTATGGCTACACCTTC.

The sample holds many counts of this clonotype. V gene TRBV6-1 combines with J gene TRBJ1-1; tentative D call: TRBD1 (5 bases). V was clipped by 5 bases and J by 1 base, with 8 bases between them. CDR1 is MNHNS and CDR2 is SASEGT in the germline V gene. There are 13 residues in the CDR3. CDR3 loop: CASSRQRNTEAFF. The DNA for the CDR3 is TGTGCCAGCAGTCGACAGAGGAACACTGAAGCTTTCTTT.

This clonotype came up many times. The rearrangement joins TRBV6-1 to TRBJ1-1, with a tentative D call TRBD1 (6 bases). The V gene lost 6 bases and the J gene lost 7 bases, with 24 bases spanning the gap. The CDR3 is 16 residues long. Germline V gene sequence: CDR1 MNHNS, CDR2 SASEGT. The CDR3 bases are TGTGCCAGCAGCACATTCGACAGGTCCACACGCCGTGAAGCTTTCTTT. Its protein is CASSTFDRSTRREAFF.